This T cell receptor beta chain was sequenced in a study of blood T cell repertoires in COVID-19. Whole-study context: Donors in the United States, Italy and Spain gave samples during acute or convalescent COVID-19. Sources were T cells, B-cell-depleted T cells, or PBMCs; the material itself was cDNA or gDNA.

In the original processing: Amplified reference gene primers provided the basis for estimating nucleated cell counts. TCRdb keeps only in-frame clones here, not all; method: immunoSEQ multiplex PCR. V and J calls and clone size are those listed in that table; D and trimming were worked out from the DNA. The sample holds under 60,000 clones, around 80% seen once. The CDR3 covers 11 residues. Germline CDR1 is DFQATT and CDR2 is SNEGSKA (reference sequence). V dropped 5 bases and J dropped 3 bases, with 5 bases sitting between them. This clone was seen a handful of times. The sample comprised peripheral blood. The clonotype was recovered from a man between 60 and 75 years old with acute or convalescent COVID-19. The chain joins TRBV20-1 to TRBJ1-3, with D unclear. The CDR3 nucleotides are TGCAGTGCTTACAATGGAAACACCATATATTTT. Protein: CSAYNGNTIYF.